The 4 T cell receptor beta chains given below trace back to one sample, sequenced in a study of control samples from healthy donors and cancer patients. Method: immunoSEQ multiplex PCR; TCRdb's copy keeps in-frame clones and lacks some. The sample has fewer than 90,000 clones, about 80% seen once; the top ten hold over 25%. Sequencing input: blood. The receptors were sampled from a man aged 45-65 years in good health.

The chain couples TRBV24-1 to TRBJ2-3; 7 nucleotides match TRBD2. CDR1 is KGHDR, CDR2 SFDVKD, per germline. The ends lost 9 bases at V and 2 bases at J; junction bases unmatched: 13. This CDR3 comprises 16 residues. DNA of the CDR3: TGTGCCACCGCGGGAGCGGGGTCGGGTCTCACAGATACGCAGTATTTT. This translates into CATAGAGSGLTDTQYF.

The chain recombines TRBV4-3 with TRBJ1-3; perhaps TRBD1 as D (6 bases). The CDR3 is 15 residues long. Germline V lookup: CDR1 LGHNA, CDR2 YSLEER. The V and J ends lost 0 bases and 2 bases respectively, with 8 bases between them. DNA of the CDR3: TGCGCCAGCAGCCAAGAAGGGGGGGCTGGAAACACCATATATTTT. It is translated as CASSQEGGAGNTIYF.

This chain connects TRBV6-5 to TRBJ2-5; 8 bases align to TRBD2. This CDR3 is 14 amino acids long. V lost 6 bases and J lost 5; bases outside the gene matches: 8. Germline V gene lookup returns CDR1 MNHEY and CDR2 SVGAGI. In DNA, the CDR3 is TGTGCCAGCAGGAGCGGGAGAAGATCGGAGACCCAGTACTTC. It specifies CASRSGRRSETQYF.

The chain recombines TRBV12-3 or TRBV12-4 with TRBJ1-3, with no clear D. Trimming removed 1 base from V and 6 bases from J, with 4 bases in between. CDR3 length: 12 residues. The CDR3 loop reads CASSLDTNTIYF. The DNA of the CDR3 is TGTGCCAGCAGTTTAGATACAAACACCATATATTTT.